This T cell receptor beta chain was observed in a study of blood T cell repertoires in COVID-19. Study information: Spain, Italy and the United States supplied samples that represented acute and convalescent COVID-19. The analysed material was cDNA or gDNA that came from T cells, B-cell-depleted T cells, or PBMCs.

Original processing notes: The authors estimated nucleated cell counts from reference gene primer amplification. Profiling relied on immunoSEQ multiplex PCR, and the TCRdb table lists in-frame clones only, not all of them. V and J calls plus clone size are reproduced from that table; the DNA served to infer D and trimming. The sample records around 160,000 clones, about 83% being singletons. The germline gives CDR1 LNHDA, CDR2 SQIVND (reference sequence). V shed 4 bases and J shed 1 base, with 11 bases lying between them. The CDR3 runs 14 residues. The clonotype was recovered from a woman over 75 with acute or convalescent COVID-19. The chain uses TRBV19 and TRBJ2-7; perhaps TRBD1 as D (6 bases). Sequences were obtained from peripheral blood. The chain's CDR3 is CASSNPQGSYEQYF. The CDR3, as DNA: TGTGCCAGTAGTAATCCCCAGGGGTCCTACGAGCAGTACTTC.